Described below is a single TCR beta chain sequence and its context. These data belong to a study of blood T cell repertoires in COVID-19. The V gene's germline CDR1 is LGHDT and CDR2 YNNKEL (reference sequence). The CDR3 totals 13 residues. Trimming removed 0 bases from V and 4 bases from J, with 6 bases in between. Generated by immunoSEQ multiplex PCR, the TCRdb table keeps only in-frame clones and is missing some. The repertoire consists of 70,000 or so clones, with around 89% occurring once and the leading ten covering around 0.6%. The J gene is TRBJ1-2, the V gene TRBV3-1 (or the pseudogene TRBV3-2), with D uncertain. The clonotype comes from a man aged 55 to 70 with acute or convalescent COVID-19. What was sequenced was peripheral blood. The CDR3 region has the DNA TGTGCCAGCAGCCAAGAACGGAGCTATGGCTACACCTTC. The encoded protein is CASSQERSYGYTF.